Following are 28 T cell receptor beta chains from one sample sequenced in a study of cytomegalovirus exposure and HLA in healthy donors (dated by TCRdb to 2015 to 2018). Libraries were built with the immunoSEQ multiplex PCR assay. For the multiplex PCR, a mixture combining 60 forward primers for TCR Vbeta segments and 13 reverse primers for TCR Jbeta segments was used. TCRdb holds this immuneACCESS table with in-frame rearrangements only. Some clones are missing; in checked studies, unresolved V genes explain under half, and the rest has no known cause. In all, the sample holds about 190,000 clones, and around 81% of those were seen once. More than 1.5% of the sample is in the top ten clones. Sequenced: PBMCs. Receptor source: a man between 18 and 29 years old in good health and CMV-seronegative.

The V and J genes are TRBV6-5 and TRBJ2-1, with D possibly TRBD1 on 5 matching bases. V lost 5 bases to trimming and J lost 10 bases, with 12 bases between them. Germline CDR1 is MNHEY and CDR2 is SVGAGI. CDR3 length: 12 amino acids. CDR3 region: CASSPADREQFF. The CDR3 DNA reads TGTGCCAGCAGTCCCGCTGACAGAGAGCAGTTCTTC.

The chain recombines TRBV10-3 with TRBJ2-5; maybe TRBD2 (5 bases). Trimming shortened V by 6 bases and J by 5 bases, and 13 bases separated the two germline ends. Per germline, CDR1 ENHRY and CDR2 SYGVKD. The CDR3 is 13 residues long. CDR3 sequence reads: CAISGGPRETQYF. CDR3 coding DNA: TGTGCCATCAGCGGAGGACCACGTGAGACCCAGTACTTC.

This clone was counted a few times. The V and J genes are TRBV28 and TRBJ2-3; D is uncertain. Looked up from germline, CDR1 is MDHEN and CDR2 is SYDVKM. Deletions cut 7 bases from V and 2 bases from J, with 13 bases between. The CDR3 extends over 14 amino acids. As DNA, the CDR3 is TGTGCCAGCACCTCGGTAGACTCCACAGATACGCAGTATTTT. Translated: CASTSVDSTDTQYF.

This clone was observed a single time. V is TRBV7-2 and J is TRBJ1-4; D call uncertain. Deletions cut 2 bases from V and 7 bases from J, with 11 bases between. The CDR3 runs 14 residues. In germline, CDR1 is SGHTA, CDR2 FQGNSA. CDR3: CASSLLSVSEKLFF. CDR3 bases: TGTGCCAGCAGCTTATTGTCAGTAAGTGAAAAACTGTTTTTT.

This sequence joins TRBV5-1 and TRBJ1-5; 9 nucleotides align to TRBD1. CDR3 size: 15 residues. Trimming cost V 4 bases and J 4 bases; bases outside gene matches: 6. Germline V gene lookup returns CDR1 SGHRS and CDR2 YFSETQ. The DNA of the CDR3 is TGCGCCAGCAGCCATGGGACAGGGTCTAATCAGCCCCAGCATTTT. It translates to CASSHGTGSNQPQHF.

The chain carries TRBV10-2 and TRBJ2-1, with D possibly matching TRBD2 (6 bases). V lost 2 bases to trimming and J lost 8 bases, with 13 bases between them. The CDR3 consists of 14 residues. Per germline, CDR1 WSHSY and CDR2 SAAADI. The DNA of the CDR3 is TGCGCCAGCAGTGAGACGTATTCTAGCGATGAGCAGTTCTTC. It translates to CASSETYSSDEQFF.

In the case of this clone: An end of the junction does not agree with germline; a read error may underlie this. The chain recombines TRBV2 with TRBJ2-3, with D possibly TRBD2 on 7 matching bases. Per the germline V gene, CDR1 is SNHLY and CDR2 is FYNNEI. The CDR3 is 14 amino acids. The CDR3 region is CASSETRGGDAQYF. The CDR3 DNA reads as TGTGCCAGCAGTGAAACAAGGGGGGGAGATGCGCAGTATTTT.

The rearrangement uses TRBV30 and TRBJ2-3; 12 bases are shared with TRBD2. The CDR3 covers 13 residues. V gave up 1 base and J gave up 14 bases; unmatched junction bases: 7. Looked up from germline, CDR1 is GTSNPN and CDR2 is SVGIG (reference sequence). CDR3 sequence: CAWSARTSGAGYF. CDR3 DNA sequence: TGTGCCTGGAGTGCCCGGACTAGCGGGGCCGGGTATTTT.

The rearrangement uses TRBV19 and TRBJ2-2; 7 nucleotides match TRBD2. Germline-derived CDR1 and CDR2 are LNHDA and SQIVND (reference sequence). V shed 7 bases, J shed 7 bases, and the junction held 6 bases outside the gene matches. The CDR3 contains 13 residues. The CDR3 DNA sequence: TGTGCCAGTATCTCCTCGGGAGGCGGGGAGCTGTTTTTT. Translation gives CASISSGGGELFF.

This clone was seen only a few times. The chain is built from TRBV5-1 and TRBJ2-2; 10 nucleotides agree with TRBD1. The J segment lost 6 bases and the V segment lost 4 bases, leaving 9 bases of the junction unmatched. The CDR3 covers 16 residues. Looked up from germline, CDR1 is SGHRS and CDR2 is YFSETQ. CDR3 DNA: TGCGCCAGCAGCGGGCCGGGACAGGGGAGAGCCGGGGAGCTGTTTTTT. This encodes CASSGPGQGRAGELFF.

This chain uses TRBV30 with TRBJ1-5, with no clear D. The CDR3 length is 14 residues. Trimming left V 0 bases short and J 6 bases short, with 12 bases between. Looked up from germline, CDR1 is GTSNPN and CDR2 is SVGIG (reference sequence). This CDR3 reads CAWSVGELCQPQHF. The DNA of the CDR3 is TGTGCCTGGAGTGTAGGAGAGCTCTGTCAGCCCCAGCATTTT.

The rearrangement joins TRBV4-3 to TRBJ1-4; 7 bases align to TRBD1. The ends lost 2 bases at V and 4 bases at J; junction bases unmatched: 4. The germline V gene has CDR1 LGHNA and CDR2 YSLEER. The CDR3 loop spans 15 amino acids. This chain's CDR3 is CASSQPGQNNEKLFF. The CDR3 nucleotides are TGCGCCAGCAGCCAACCGGGACAGAATAATGAAAAACTGTTTTTT.

The chain couples TRBV30 to TRBJ2-7; the D gene is possibly TRBD1 (6 bases). Germline V lookup: CDR1 GTSNPN, CDR2 SVGIG (reference sequence). The CDR3 contains 16 residues. Trimming took 0 bases from V and 1 from J, leaving 16 bases between them. CDR3 in amino acids: CAWSVLRGFVSYEQYF. In nucleotides, the CDR3 is TGTGCCTGGAGTGTACTCAGGGGCTTCGTGTCCTACGAGCAGTACTTC.

The chain employs TRBV7-6 and TRBJ2-7, with D uncertain. The CDR3 has 14 residues. V gave up 5 bases and J gave up 1 base, with 12 bases separating them. Germline loops: CDR1 SGHVS, CDR2 FNYEAQ. Here the CDR3 DNA reads TGTGCCAGCAGCCTGGAGAGAACTTCCTACGAGCAGTACTTC. Encoded protein: CASSLERTSYEQYF.

This chain connects TRBV7-2 to TRBJ2-1; D might be TRBD1 (6 bases). With 3 bases removed from V and 4 bases from J, the gap between germline ends came to 19 bases. The germline gives CDR1 SGHTA, CDR2 FQGNSA. CDR3 length equals 17 residues. This chain's CDR3 is CASSLVGRGNGYNEQFF. The DNA of the CDR3 is TGTGCCAGCAGCTTGGTGGGCAGGGGCAACGGTTACAATGAGCAGTTCTTC.

The rearrangement uses TRBV6-5 and TRBJ1-5; 7 nucleotides agree with TRBD1. The CDR3 runs 14 residues. The germline V gene encodes CDR1 MNHEY and CDR2 SVGAGI. Trimming took 4 bases from V and 0 from J; bases not matched to a gene: 0. CDR3 residues: CASSWTGSNQPQHF. The CDR3 DNA follows: TGTGCCAGCAGTTGGACAGGTAGCAATCAGCCCCAGCATTTT.

This clone was counted a single time. The J gene is TRBJ2-7, the V gene TRBV7-8; 7 bases are shared with TRBD2. Germline V gene data show CDR1 as SGHVS and CDR2 as FQNEAQ. This CDR3 has 15 amino acids. J gave up 2 bases and V 5 bases, and 9 bases lay outside the gene matches. DNA of the CDR3: TGTGCCAGCAGCCCTAGGGAGGGACGGGCCTACGAGCAGTACTTC. It codes for CASSPREGRAYEQYF.

The gene calls are TRBV10-3 and TRBJ2-3; 8 positions match TRBD2. This CDR3 has 14 residues. Trimming cost V 6 bases and J 4 bases; bases outside gene matches: 6. Germline V gene lookup returns CDR1 ENHRY and CDR2 SYGVKD. CDR3 sequence: CAIRSGSEADTQYF. The CDR3, as DNA: TGTGCCATCAGAAGCGGGAGCGAGGCAGATACGCAGTATTTT.

The chain uses TRBV6-5 and TRBJ2-4; D remains unclear. The CDR3 runs to 15 residues. Per the germline V gene, CDR1 is MNHEY and CDR2 is SVGAGI. Trimming shortened V by 5 bases and J by 0 bases, and 11 bases separated the two germline ends. For the CDR3, the DNA is TGTGCCAGCAGTCCCAGACTGGTAGCCAAAAACATTCAGTACTTC. Translation: CASSPRLVAKNIQYF.

This clone was observed a handful of times. This chain links TRBV14 with TRBJ2-1, with TRBD2 matching 12 bases. CDR1 is SGHDN, CDR2 FVKESK, per germline. The junction had 3 bases not matched to a gene; V was cut back by 2 bases and J by 7 bases. CDR3 length equals 15 residues. The CDR3 DNA is TGTGCCAGCAGCCAACTAGCGGGAGGGCCAAATGAGCAGTTCTTC. Protein sequence: CASSQLAGGPNEQFF.

V usage is TRBV6-5 and J usage is TRBJ1-2, with no clear D. The CDR3 runs 16 residues. In germline, CDR1 is MNHEY, CDR2 SVGAGI. V was cut by 2 bases and J by 2 bases, with 15 bases left in between. The CDR3 loop reads CASSYTVADFNYGYTF. The CDR3 bases are TGTGCCAGCAGTTACACTGTAGCGGACTTCAACTATGGCTACACCTTC.

This clone was recorded once. V and J are TRBV19 and TRBJ2-1; TRBD2 aligns across 9 bases. V gave up 3 bases and J gave up 6 bases; unmatched junction bases: 6. Germline values: CDR1 LNHDA, CDR2 SQIVND (reference sequence). The CDR3 has 15 residues. The CDR3 region has the DNA TGTGCCAGTAGTATGAGTGCGGGGGGGCTCAATGAGCAGTTCTTC. Encoded protein: CASSMSAGGLNEQFF. Full variable domain (remainder filled in from reference TRBV19 and TRBJ2-1): DGGITQSPKYLFRKEGQNVTLSCEQNLNHDAMYWYRQDPGQGLRLIYYSQIVNDFQKGDIAEGYSVSREKKESFPLTVTSAQKNPTAFYLCASSMSAGGLNEQFFGPGTRLTVL.

This chain joins TRBV7-9 and TRBJ2-4; no clear D. CDR1 is SEHNR and CDR2 is FQNEAQ in the germline V gene (reference sequence). V lost 1 base and J lost 2, with 6 bases in between. The CDR3 is 14 residues long. The CDR3 sequence: CASSLEQTKNIQYF. The CDR3 DNA sequence: TGTGCCAGCAGCTTAGAACAGACCAAAAACATTCAGTACTTC.

This rearrangement joins TRBV6-1 to TRBJ1-2, with no clear D. The germline V gene encodes CDR1 MNHNS and CDR2 SASEGT. There are 11 residues in the CDR3. With 10 bases removed from V and 2 bases from J, the gap between germline ends came to 8 bases. CDR3 DNA: TGTGCCATCAGACGGAACTATGGCTACACCTTC. Protein product: CAIRRNYGYTF.

The chain employs TRBV5-1 and TRBJ2-7, with TRBD2 matching 9 bases. This CDR3 spans 18 amino acids. CDR1 and CDR2 from the germline V gene are SGHRS and YFSETQ. With V trimmed by 7 bases and J by 2 bases, 19 bases remained unmatched. CDR3 sequence: CASRDPTGLAGRPYEQYF. CDR3 in DNA: TGCGCCAGCCGCGACCCGACGGGGCTAGCGGGAAGACCCTACGAGCAGTACTTC.

The V gene is TRBV5-1, the J gene TRBJ2-1, with 8 bases matching TRBD2. J was trimmed by 9 bases and V by 4 bases; bases with no gene match: 3. CDR3 size: 12 residues. From germline, CDR1 is SGHRS and CDR2 YFSETQ. CDR3 residues: CASSPGLAEQFF. In nucleotides, the CDR3 is TGCGCCAGCAGCCCCGGACTAGCTGAGCAGTTCTTC.

This clone occurred a few times. V is TRBV30 and J is TRBJ1-3; 7 nucleotides line up with TRBD1. The V segment lost 5 bases and the J segment 0 bases; nucleotides outside the gene matches: 13. Germline V gene lookup returns CDR1 GTSNPN and CDR2 SVGIG (reference sequence). The CDR3 length is 17 residues. The CDR3 nucleotides are TGTGCCTGGGAAAAACCGGGACAGATGATCTCTGGAAACACCATATATTTT. Its protein product is CAWEKPGQMISGNTIYF.

CDR3 sequence: CASSQEAGYRNQPQHF. CDR3 coding DNA: TGTGCCAGCAGCCAAGAGGCGGGGTACCGCAATCAGCCCCAGCATTTT. V and J are TRBV4-2 and TRBJ1-5; no clear D gene. Trimming stripped 0 bases from V and 2 bases from J, with 11 bases between. Germline V gene data show CDR1 as LGHNA and CDR2 as YNFKEQ. The CDR3 is made up of 16 amino acids.